This is a list of T cell receptor beta chains from one sample in a study of blood T cells in healthy people across ages. TCRdb re-called the 5' RACE reads with MiXCR, one entry per CDR3 protein. The sample holds fewer than 750,000 distinct CDR3 sequences, 40% to 65% seen once. Sequenced input: blood. Source of these receptors: a woman at least 80 years old in good health. Both conserved end residues are part of each CDR3. The D gene is left open where the match is weak. For some rows the clone size is stated as once, few or many, or as a class when expanded; others skip it.

.,TRBJ2-1,TRBV27,TRBD2,CASSPQGPSGRPYNEQFF,TGTGCCAGCAGCCCACAGGGCCCTAGCGGGAGGCCCTACAATGAGCAGTTCTTC
few,TRBJ2-2,TRBV11-2,.,CASSYFPQGTGELFF,TGTGCCAGCAGCTACTTTCCCCAGGGGACCGGGGAGCTGTTTTTT
many,TRBJ2-7,TRBV27,TRBD1,CASSLYPAGQGLAYEQYF,TGTGCCAGCAGTCTCTACCCTGCGGGACAGGGGCTTGCCTACGAGCAGTACTTC
.,TRBJ1-4,TRBV7-2,.,CTSREGQTEKLFF,TGTACCAGCAGGGAGGGCCAGACTGAAAAACTGTTTTTT
.,TRBJ2-5,TRBV5-1,TRBD2,CASSLTIAGGRNEQYF,TGCGCCAGCAGCTTGACCATAGCGGGAGGGCGGAATGAGCAGTACTTC
many,TRBJ2-3,TRBV7-2,.,CASSLAITDTQYF,TGTGCCAGCAGCTTAGCTATCACAGATACGCAGTATTTT
.,TRBJ2-7,TRBV10-3,.,CAIGAGADSDYEQYF,TGTGCCATCGGGGCAGGGGCGGATTCGGACTACGAGCAGTACTTC
.,TRBJ2-1,TRBV20-1,.,CSAGGMGLPSYNEQFF,TGCAGTGCCGGGGGTATGGGACTCCCCTCCTACAATGAGCAGTTCTTC
many,TRBJ1-2,TRBV5-6,.,CASSLRGSNYGYTF,TGTGCCAGCAGCCTACGCGGAAGTAACTATGGCTACACCTTC
.,TRBJ2-3,TRBV7-9,.,CASSFYRGAITDTQYF,TGTGCCAGCAGCTTCTACCGGGGGGCTATCACAGATACGCAGTATTTT
.,TRBJ1-1,TRBV11-2,.,CASSLASRAFF,TGTGCCAGCAGCTTAGCGAGTAGAGCTTTCTTT
.,TRBJ2-2,TRBV9,TRBD2,CASSVTSGSVYTGELFF,TGTGCCAGCAGCGTCACTAGCGGGAGTGTGTACACCGGGGAGCTGTTTTTT
.,TRBJ2-5,TRBV12-5,TRBD1,CASGFGQGGPQYF,TGTGCTAGTGGTTTCGGACAGGGAGGTCCCCAGTACTTC